Each of the 5 T cell receptor beta chains below was sequenced from the same sample in a study of blood T cell repertoires in COVID-19. Sequencing used immunoSEQ multiplex PCR; TCRdb keeps in-frame clones, though not all of them. The sample includes around 160,000 clones, approximately 80% of them seen just once. The source material was peripheral blood. Source of these receptors: a man in his sixties with active or convalescent COVID-19.

Details on this clone: The same CDR3 arises from other DNA sequences in this sample as well. The chain joins TRBV5-1 to TRBJ1-1, with TRBD1 matching over 9 bases. The CDR3 is made up of 14 amino acids. Germline CDR1 reads SGHRS; CDR2 reads YFSETQ. J lost 1 base, V lost 3 bases, and 1 base had no gene match. The CDR3 loop is CASSSGQGNTEAFF. For the CDR3, the DNA is TGCGCCAGCAGCTCGGGACAGGGGAACACTGAAGCTTTCTTT.

In this sample, this clone turned up once. The CDR3 DNA is TGTGCCACCCTCAGGACAGGAAAGAACAAAGCTTTCTTT. It codes for CATLRTGKNKAFF. V is TRBV28 and J is TRBJ1-1; 7 bases are shared with TRBD1. CDR1 and CDR2 (germline): MDHEN, SYDVKM. V was clipped by 10 bases and J by 9 bases; unmatched bases: 14. The CDR3 has 13 residues.

This clone turned up a few times. The V gene is TRBV7-2, the J gene TRBJ1-5; D may be TRBD1 (5 bases). This CDR3 spans 18 amino acids. Germline values: CDR1 SGHTA, CDR2 FQGNSA. The V end was cut by 1 base, the J end by 0 bases, with 16 bases between. The CDR3 reads CASSLVAGDGGSNQPQHF. The CDR3 region has the DNA TGTGCCAGCAGCTTAGTAGCTGGGGACGGGGGTAGCAATCAGCCCCAGCATTTT.

The genes are TRBV5-1 and TRBJ2-3; 16 bases agree with TRBD2. Unmatched junction bases numbered 26, after V lost 4 bases and J lost 3 bases. The CDR3 spans 24 residues. Germline CDR1 SGHRS, CDR2 YFSETQ. The CDR3 region is CASSRQPGQNTPGLAGGSTDTQYF. The CDR3 region has the DNA TGCGCCAGCAGCCGACAACCGGGACAGAATACTCCGGGACTAGCGGGAGGGAGTACAGATACGCAGTATTTT.

This clone came up a few times. The chain employs TRBV24-1 and TRBJ2-1; D possibly corresponds to TRBD2 (5 bases). In germline, CDR1 is KGHDR, CDR2 SFDVKD. V dropped 4 bases and J dropped 4 bases, with 13 bases sitting between them. CDR3 size: 15 residues. The DNA of the CDR3 is TGTGCCACCAGTGACCCTGGGAGAGGGTACAATGAGCAGTTCTTC. Its protein is CATSDPGRGYNEQFF.